Below, 10 T cell receptor beta chains from the same sample are listed, as sequenced in a study of vaccination effects on CD4 cells after COVID-19 (dated by TCRdb to 2021 to 2024). After less than 13 days of culture, CD4+ T cells were isolated with the EasySep CD4+ T cell isolation kit. Each participant received two doses of an mRNA SARS-CoV-2 vaccine, either BNT162b2 or mRNA-1273. Libraries were made using the immunoSEQ multiplex PCR assay. TCRdb obtained this table from immuneACCESS and retained in-frame rearrangements with V and J assigned. These tables miss some clones; where compared with another copy, unresolved V genes account for less than half of the shortfall, and the remainder is unexplained. Present in this sample are tens of thousands of clones, just under 75% of which were seen just once. The ten largest clonotypes hold under 2.5% of the sample. The antigens of these receptors remain unknown.

The input for sequencing was CD4+ T cells from PBMCs cultured without peptide, taken after COVID-19 vaccination. The receptors were sampled from a human donor who received a COVID-19 vaccine.

This chain links TRBV24-1 with TRBJ2-3; 7 nucleotides match TRBD1. CDR3 length: 15 residues. The germline gives CDR1 KGHDR, CDR2 SFDVKD. V was pared by 3 bases and J by 4 bases, with 6 bases of the junction left unmatched. CDR3 residues: CATSDPGTEADTQYF. The CDR3, as DNA: TGTGCCACCAGTGATCCCGGGACAGAGGCAGATACGCAGTATTTT.

This clone has just one count. The chain employs TRBV24-1 and TRBJ2-3, with D possibly TRBD1 on 6 matching bases. V lost 7 bases to trimming and J lost 0 bases, with 19 bases between them. Germline-derived CDR1 and CDR2 are KGHDR and SFDVKD. This CDR3 spans 17 amino acids. This chain's CDR3 is CATRPGSGQLSTDTQYF. The CDR3 DNA is TGTGCCACCAGACCGGGGAGCGGACAGCTTAGCACAGATACGCAGTATTTT.

The rearrangement joins TRBV19 to TRBJ2-2; possible D gene TRBD2, 5 bases. Germline assignment: CDR1 LNHDA and CDR2 SQIVND (reference sequence). This CDR3 spans 16 amino acids. The germline V and J ends were trimmed by 7 bases and 4 bases, with 19 bases remaining between them. The CDR3 region has the DNA TGTGCCAGTACGAATCTGCTAGGAGGCGGCACCGGGGAGCTGTTTTTT. Protein product: CASTNLLGGGTGELFF.

The V call is TRBV25-1, the J call TRBJ1-3, with no clear D. Germline V CDR1 and CDR2: MGHDK, SYGVNS. This CDR3 contains 13 residues. V was shortened by 5 bases and J by 2 bases, with 7 bases between the two germline ends. The CDR3 nucleotides are TGTGCCAGCAGTAGGCCGGCTGGAAACACCATATATTTT. Amino acid sequence: CASSRPAGNTIYF. Full variable domain (rest looked up from reference TRBV25-1 and TRBJ1-3): EADIYQTPRYLVIGTGKKITLECSQTMGHDKMYWYQQDPGMELHLIHYSYGVNSTEKGDLSSESTVSRIRTEHFPLTLESARPSHTSQYLCASSRPAGNTIYFGEGSWLTVV.

The V gene is TRBV4-1, the J gene TRBJ1-2; 7 positions match TRBD1. Per germline, CDR1 MGHRA and CDR2 YSYEKL. CDR3 size: 14 residues. J gave up 3 bases and V 4 bases, and 5 bases lay outside the gene matches. This CDR3 is CASSLARGDYGYTF. The DNA for the CDR3 is TGCGCCAGCAGCCTCGCCAGGGGGGACTATGGCTACACCTTC.

The table lists this clone with a few counts. The CDR3 bases are TGTGCCAGCAGTAAACAAGGGAACGAGCAGTTCTTC. Translation gives CASSKQGNEQFF. The chain uses TRBV2 and TRBJ2-1; D call uncertain. Germline V lookup: CDR1 SNHLY, CDR2 FYNNEI. The CDR3 is made up of 12 amino acids. The V end lost 5 bases, the J end lost 10 bases, and 12 bases lay between the germline ends.

The CDR3 sequence is CASSSAQVGTEAFF. CDR3 in DNA: TGTGCCAGCAGCTCGGCCCAAGTGGGTACTGAAGCTTTCTTT. The chain links TRBV5-4 to TRBJ1-1; D unclear. V lost 3 bases and J 5 bases, leaving 14 bases between the germline ends. Per germline, CDR1 SGHNT and CDR2 YYREEE (reference sequence). The CDR3 is made up of 14 amino acids.

This chain joins TRBV15 and TRBJ2-2; D gene ambiguous. The V gene's germline CDR1 is LNHNV and CDR2 YYDKDF (reference sequence). The CDR3 has 15 residues. Between the trimmed V and J ends, which lost 0 bases and 1 base, there was a span of 6 bases. The CDR3 bases are TGTGCCACCAGCAGAGATAATTTGAACACCGGGGAGCTGTTTTTT. Its protein is CATSRDNLNTGELFF.

The CDR3 loop is CASSPDAGVVNQPQHF. In nucleotides, the CDR3 is TGTGCCAGCTCACCGGATGCAGGGGTCGTCAATCAGCCCCAGCATTTT. The chain links TRBV18 to TRBJ1-5; a weak D match, TRBD1 (6 bases). Deletions cut 3 bases from V and 3 bases from J, with 15 bases between. CDR1 and CDR2 from the germline V gene are KGHSH and LQKENI. CDR3 length: 16 residues.

V gene TRBV2 combines with J gene TRBJ2-6; 10 bases match TRBD1. Germline V CDR1 and CDR2: SNHLY, FYNNEI. CDR3 length: 16 amino acids. With V trimmed by 7 bases and J by 2 bases, 5 bases remained unmatched. The DNA for the CDR3 is TGTGCCAGCATCCGAGGACAGGGGGCTGGGGCCAACGTCCTGACTTTC. This codes for CASIRGQGAGANVLTF.